Listed below are T cell receptor beta chains from one sample, sequenced in a study of blood T cell repertoires in COVID-19. The method was immunoSEQ multiplex PCR; TCRdb's version includes in-frame clones alone and lacks a portion of them. This table has roughly 200,000 clones, more than 70% appearing once. Sequenced: peripheral blood. Every receptor here comes from a woman aged 40 to 50 who had recovered from COVID-19. Both conserved end residues are part of each CDR3. Each record gives: V gene, clone size, D gene, J gene, CDR3 DNA, CDR3 protein. D genes are given only for firm matches. Only some rows state a clone size, as once, few, many or a class for expanded clones.

>TRBV6-1|NA|NA|TRBJ1-1
TGTGCCAGCAGGGAAGGGACGGAGAGGGTGAAAGCTTTCTTT
CASREGTERVKAFF
>TRBV7-8|NA|NA|TRBJ2-7
TGTGCCAGCAGCTTAGCGTCAGGGCCCTACGAGCAGTACTTC
CASSLASGPYEQYF
>TRBV19|NA|NA|TRBJ2-7
TGTGCCAGTAGTATAACCGGGTCGACCTACGAGCAGTACTTC
CASSITGSTYEQYF
>TRBV30|NA|NA|TRBJ1-6
TGTGCCTGGAGTACTAGCACTGATTCACCCCTCCACTTT
CAWSTSTDSPLHF
>TRBV2|NA|TRBD1|TRBJ2-5
TGTGCCAGAAGGACAGGGGATGGGGAGACCCAGTACTTC
CARRTGDGETQYF
>TRBV5-1|NA|TRBD1|TRBJ2-6
TGCGCCAGCAGCCGCGTGGGACAGGGCGAACTTAGCTCTGGGGCCAACGTCCTGACTTTC
CASSRVGQGELSSGANVLTF
>TRBV4-2|NA|NA|TRBJ1-1
TGTGCCAGCAGCCACGGCGCCCTCGGGGGGCGGACTGAAGCTTTCTTT
CASSHGALGGRTEAFF
>TRBV5-6|NA|TRBD1|TRBJ1-5
TGCCCGCCCCCTGGGACAGGAGAAACTGTAGTTCAGCCCCAGCATTTT
CPPPGTGETVVQPQHF
>TRBV7-2|NA|NA|TRBJ2-3
TGTGCCAGCAGCTTATCACTAGGGGAGGCGAGCACAGATACGCAGTATTTT
CASSLSLGEASTDTQYF
>TRBV9|NA|NA|TRBJ2-2
TGTGCCAGCAGCGTAGGAAACAGAGACACCGGGGAGCTGTTTTTT
CASSVGNRDTGELFF
>TRBV6-5|NA|TRBD1|TRBJ1-2
TGTGCCAGCAGTCAATACTCCGGGACAGGGTATGGCTACACCTTC
CASSQYSGTGYGYTF
>TRBV3-1/TRBV3-2|NA|TRBD2|TRBJ2-7
TGTGCCAGCAGCCTAGCGGGAGGATACGAGCAGTACTTC
CASSLAGGYEQYF
>TRBV2|NA|TRBD1|TRBJ1-3
TGTGCCAGCAGTGAAACAGGGGGGAGTTCTGGAAACACCATATATTTT
CASSETGGSSGNTIYF
>TRBV7-9|NA|TRBD1|TRBJ2-5
TGTGCCAGCAGTCGTCGTCCCGGGACAGTCGTCACCTTACAAGAGACCCAGTACTTC
CASSRRPGTVVTLQETQYF
>TRBV27|NA|TRBD1|TRBJ2-7
TGTGCCAGCAGTATCGCGGGACAGGGGACCTACGAGCAGTACTTC
CASSIAGQGTYEQYF
>TRBV27|NA|NA|TRBJ2-5
TGTGCCAGCAGTTTAGGCGCAGGGTCAGGGGAGACCCAGTACTTC
CASSLGAGSGETQYF
>TRBV19|NA|NA|TRBJ2-3
TGTGCCAGTACCCAAGCCGGGACTAGCACAGATACGCAGTATTTT
CASTQAGTSTDTQYF
>TRBV5-4|NA|NA|TRBJ1-1
TGTGCCAGCAGCTTGGGAGCAAACACTGAAGCTTTCTTT
CASSLGANTEAFF
>TRBV3-1/TRBV3-2|NA|TRBD2|TRBJ2-3
TGTGCCAGCAGCCAAGATAGCCCCCTGCTAGCGGGTGGCGCAGATACGCAGTATTTT
CASSQDSPLLAGGADTQYF
>TRBV10-3|NA|TRBD2|TRBJ2-1
TGTGCCATCAGTGACGGACTAGCGGGAGGAAATGAGCAGTTCTTC
CAISDGLAGGNEQFF
>TRBV4-3|few|NA|TRBJ2-4
TGCGCCAGCAGCCAGACAGGTGACTACAAAAACATTCAGTACTTC
CASSQTGDYKNIQYF
>TRBV14|NA|NA|TRBJ1-1
TGTGCCAGCAGCCTTACACCGAACACTGAAGCTTTCTTT
CASSLTPNTEAFF
>TRBV14|NA|TRBD2|TRBJ2-7
TGTGCCAGCAGCCTCGGGGGAGGGTACTACGAGCAGTACTTC
CASSLGGGYYEQYF
>TRBV27|NA|NA|TRBJ1-5
TGTGCCAGCAGTCCCCGGGTCGCTATTAATCAGCCCCAGCATTTT
CASSPRVAINQPQHF
>TRBV5-1|NA|TRBD1|TRBJ2-7
TGCGCCAGCAGCGAAACGGGACAGGACTACGAGCAGTACTTC
CASSETGQDYEQYF
>TRBV27|once|TRBD1|TRBJ2-1
TGTGCCAGCACCCCGGGACAGGGATTCAATGAGCAGTTCTTC
CASTPGQGFNEQFF